Below are 30 T cell receptor beta chains sequenced from a single sample in a study of cytomegalovirus exposure and HLA in healthy donors. Researchers ran the PCR with 60 Vbeta and 13 Jbeta primers. Sequencing was performed with immunoSEQ multiplex PCR; in TCRdb, only in-frame clones are kept and a portion is missing. This sample has 100,000 to 150,000 clones; around 77% occur once, and the top ten carry 9.5% to 15%. Sequenced material: PBMCs. The source is a woman in her thirties or forties in good health and CMV-seropositive.

Only a few counts were recorded for this clone. The chain uses TRBV2 and TRBJ1-1; D is perhaps TRBD1 (5 bases). V lost 6 bases and J lost 0, with 8 bases in between. The CDR3 totals 13 residues. Germline V lookup: CDR1 SNHLY, CDR2 FYNNEI. Here the CDR3 reads CASRQDMNTEAFF. The CDR3 bases are TGTGCCAGCAGACAGGACATGAACACTGAAGCTTTCTTT.

The chain is built from TRBV5-8 and TRBJ2-4, with 10 bases identical to TRBD1. Germline CDR1 SGHTS, CDR2 YDEGEE. With V trimmed by 1 base and J by 7 bases, 20 bases remained unmatched. The CDR3 extends over 20 amino acids. CDR3 nucleotides: TGTGCCAGCAGCTTGCCCAGGAGACAGGGGGCGGGGAGCCAATGGAACATTCAGTACTTC. Its translation: CASSLPRRQGAGSQWNIQYF. Full variable domain (outside the CDR3, taken from reference TRBV5-8 and TRBJ2-4): EAGVTQSPTHLIKTRGQQATLRCSPISGHTSVYWYQQALGLGLQFLLWYDEGEERNRGNFPPRFSGRQFPNYSSELNVNALELEDSALYLCASSLPRRQGAGSQWNIQYFGAGTRLSVL.

The J gene is TRBJ2-7, the V gene TRBV27; possible D gene TRBD2, 5 bases. The germline V gene encodes CDR1 MNHEY and CDR2 SMNVEV (reference sequence). Trimming stripped 2 bases from V and 6 bases from J, with 11 bases between. CDR3 length: 13 residues. The CDR3 DNA follows: TGTGCCAGCAGTTTAATTGAGGGCGGCGAGCAGTACTTC. It yields the protein CASSLIEGGEQYF.

The CDR3 DNA sequence: TGTGCCAGCAGCCCTGACAGGGCCTACGAGCAGTACTTC. This codes for CASSPDRAYEQYF. V gene TRBV7-8 combines with J gene TRBJ2-7; 7 bases align to TRBD1. Germline lookup yields CDR1 SGHVS and CDR2 FQNEAQ. The CDR3 length is 13 residues. After removal of 5 bases from V and 2 bases from J, the junction contained 3 bases not matched to a gene.

The chain uses TRBV6-1 and TRBJ2-2, with 9 bases identical to TRBD1. Losses at the gene ends were 7 bases for V and 6 bases for J; bases not matched to a gene: 9. This CDR3 comprises 15 residues. Looked up from germline, CDR1 is MNHNS and CDR2 is SASEGT. The CDR3 here is CASNVRDRVPGELFF. CDR3 nucleotides: TGTGCCAGCAATGTCCGGGACAGGGTCCCCGGGGAGCTGTTTTTT.

The V gene is TRBV4-1, the J gene TRBJ1-1; D is ambiguous. CDR1 is MGHRA, CDR2 YSYEKL, per germline. Deletions cut 0 bases from V and 0 bases from J, with 17 bases between. The CDR3 runs 18 residues. The CDR3 is CASSQDYQARSMNTEAFF. CDR3 nucleotide sequence: TGCGCCAGCAGCCAAGATTACCAGGCTCGAAGCATGAACACTGAAGCTTTCTTT.

The chain recombines TRBV19 with TRBJ1-5, with 7 bases fitting TRBD1. The CDR3 covers 17 residues. J gave up 5 bases and V 0 bases, and 10 bases lay outside the gene matches. Germline CDR1 is LNHDA and CDR2 is SQIVND (reference sequence). The CDR3, as DNA: TGTGCCAGTAGTATAGATCAGAGACAGGGAGGTTATCAGCCCCAGCATTTT. It codes for CASSIDQRQGGYQPQHF.

This chain joins TRBV28 and TRBJ2-1, with D perhaps TRBD1 (5 bases). CDR3 length: 13 amino acids. Germline V gene data show CDR1 as MDHEN and CDR2 as SYDVKM. Trimming left V 6 bases short and J 7 bases short, with 13 bases between. CDR3 coding DNA: TGTGCCAGCAGACCTGGACAATTTAATGAGCAGTTCTTC. It specifies CASRPGQFNEQFF. Filled out from reference TRBV28 and TRBJ2-1, the complete variable domain reads DVKVTQSSRYLVKRTGEKVFLECVQDMDHENMFWYRQDPGLGLRLIYFSYDVKMKEKGDIPEGYSVSREKKERFSLILESASTNQTSMYLCASRPGQFNEQFFGPGTRLTVL.

This clone was seen repeatedly, ten times or more. The V and J genes are TRBV2 and TRBJ2-1; 7 nucleotides agree with TRBD1. J lost 15 bases, V lost 4 bases, and 12 bases had no gene match. CDR1 and CDR2 (germline): SNHLY, FYNNEI. There are 13 residues in the CDR3. In DNA, the CDR3 is TGTGCCAGCAGTGCCCCAGGGGGACGACAACGGTTCTTC. This sequence encodes CASSAPGGRQRFF.

J is TRBJ2-7 and V is TRBV4-1, with D maybe TRBD2 (5 bases). The CDR3 loop spans 14 amino acids. CDR1 MGHRA and CDR2 YSYEKL come from the germline V gene. V lost 0 bases and J 3 bases, leaving 9 bases between the germline ends. CDR3 bases: TGCGCCAGCAGCCAAGATGGAGGAAACTACGAGCAGTACTTC. Residues: CASSQDGGNYEQYF.

The chain joins TRBV2 to TRBJ2-2; tentatively, D is TRBD2 (5 bases). Germline-derived CDR1 and CDR2 are SNHLY and FYNNEI. Between the trimmed V and J ends, which lost 1 base and 1 base, there was a span of 7 bases. The CDR3 consists of 15 residues. The CDR3 here is CASSEVARNTGELFF. For the CDR3, the DNA is TGTGCCAGCAGTGAAGTAGCGAGGAACACCGGGGAGCTGTTTTTT.

The V gene is TRBV5-4, the J gene TRBJ2-5; TRBD2 is a possible D gene (6 bases). Trimming removed 2 bases from V and 5 bases from J, with 16 bases in between. CDR1 and CDR2 from the germline V gene are SGHNT and YYREEE (reference sequence). CDR3 size: 15 residues. The CDR3 region has the DNA TGTGCCAGCAGCTTATCCCCCGGGGGAGTTGAGACCCAGTACTTC. This encodes CASSLSPGGVETQYF.

V gene TRBV13 combines with J gene TRBJ2-1, with 8 bases fitting TRBD2. V gave up 1 base and J gave up 7 bases; unmatched junction bases: 6. The CDR3 contains 15 residues. The germline V gene encodes CDR1 PRHDT and CDR2 FYEKMQ (reference sequence). This CDR3 is CASSLAGGPVNEQFF. CDR3 DNA sequence: TGTGCCAGCAGCTTAGCGGGAGGGCCCGTGAATGAGCAGTTCTTC.

The chain couples TRBV5-1 to TRBJ2-1; 9 positions match TRBD2. Looked up from germline, CDR1 is SGHRS and CDR2 is YFSETQ. This CDR3 region has 16 residues. V lost 4 bases to trimming and J lost 7 bases; unmatched junction nucleotides: 12. CDR3 sequence reads: CASSPPVAGVGNEQFF. For the CDR3, the DNA is TGCGCCAGCAGCCCCCCGGTAGCGGGAGTGGGGAATGAGCAGTTCTTC.

The chain joins TRBV10-1 to TRBJ2-3, with 11 bases matching TRBD2. Per germline, CDR1 WNHNN and CDR2 SYGVQD (reference sequence). V dropped 1 base and J dropped 4; count of bases not matched to a gene: 1. The CDR3 is 15 residues long. CDR3: CASSELAGGPDTQYF. Here the CDR3 DNA reads TGCGCCAGCAGTGAGTTAGCGGGAGGGCCAGATACGCAGTATTTT.

The table lists this clone with a few counts. The V and J genes are TRBV4-1 and TRBJ2-7; 9 bases map to TRBD2. Losses at the gene ends were 4 bases for V and 1 base for J; bases not matched to a gene: 8. Germline CDR1 MGHRA, CDR2 YSYEKL. This CDR3 has 16 residues. Here the CDR3 reads CASSRPLSGRSYEQYF. The CDR3 DNA follows: TGCGCCAGCAGCCGTCCTCTTAGCGGGAGATCCTACGAGCAGTACTTC.

The CDR3 loop reads CASSAELDAVHEQFF. DNA of the CDR3: TGTGCCAGCAGTGCGGAACTAGACGCGGTACATGAGCAGTTCTTC. The V gene is TRBV25-1, the J gene TRBJ2-1; tentatively, D is TRBD2 (5 bases). Trimming left V 4 bases short and J 8 bases short, with 18 bases between. The CDR3 has 15 amino acids. Germline V gene sequence: CDR1 MGHDK, CDR2 SYGVNS.

This chain uses TRBV5-6 with TRBJ2-1, with 11 bases fitting TRBD2. Germline CDR1 SGHDT, CDR2 YYEEEE. Unmatched junction bases numbered 8, after V lost 1 base and J lost 8 bases. This CDR3 comprises 16 residues. CDR3 nucleotides: TGTGCCAGCAGCTTGTCGGGACTAGCGGATGTAGATGAGCAGTTCTTC. As protein: CASSLSGLADVDEQFF. The full variable domain, with the rest looked up from reference TRBV5-6 and TRBJ2-1, is DAGVTQSPTHLIKTRGQQVTLRCSPKSGHDTVSWYQQALGQGPQFIFQYYEEEERQRGNFPDRFSGHQFPNYSSELNVNALLLGDSALYLCASSLSGLADVDEQFFGPGTRLTVL.

This clone was observed once. The J gene is TRBJ2-7, the V gene TRBV5-6, with D maybe TRBD1 (5 bases). The CDR3 length is 13 residues. Per the germline V gene, CDR1 is SGHDT and CDR2 is YYEEEE. With 5 bases removed from V and 5 bases from J, the gap between germline ends came to 14 bases. The CDR3 loop reads CASSWGSENEQYF. The CDR3 DNA reads as TGTGCCAGCAGTTGGGGCTCGGAGAACGAGCAGTACTTC.

This clone was counted at least ten times. The V call is TRBV5-6, the J call TRBJ1-2; D is unclear. The V end was cut by 1 base, the J end by 2 bases, with 3 bases between. This CDR3 has 12 residues. CDR1 is SGHDT, CDR2 YYEEEE, per germline. The CDR3 loop is CASSLTNYGYTF. CDR3 nucleotides: TGTGCCAGCAGCTTGACAAACTATGGCTACACCTTC. The variable domain in full, with the rest retrieved from reference TRBV5-6 and TRBJ1-2, is DAGVTQSPTHLIKTRGQQVTLRCSPKSGHDTVSWYQQALGQGPQFIFQYYEEEERQRGNFPDRFSGHQFPNYSSELNVNALLLGDSALYLCASSLTNYGYTFGSGTRLTVV.

CDR3: CASSPTGFHEKLFF. CDR3 DNA sequence: TGTGCCAGCAGCCCAACAGGGTTCCACGAAAAACTGTTTTTT. The chain uses TRBV11-2 and TRBJ1-4; D may be TRBD1 (6 bases). The germline CDR1 and CDR2 sequences are SGHAT and FQNNGV. V lost 5 bases, J lost 8 bases, and 15 bases lay in between. This CDR3 contains 14 residues.

This chain uses TRBV7-9 with TRBJ1-4; D not resolved. Germline assignment: CDR1 SEHNR and CDR2 FQNEAQ (reference sequence). V was shortened by 3 bases and J by 7 bases, with 15 bases between the two germline ends. The CDR3 is 15 residues long. The CDR3 region has the DNA TGTGCCAGCAGCTTCCAAGGAGGTTTGGGTGAAAAACTGTTTTTT. Its translation: CASSFQGGLGEKLFF. Looking up the rest from reference TRBV7-9 and TRBJ1-4 gives the full variable domain: DTGVSQNPRHKITKRGQNVTFRCDPISEHNRLYWYRQTLGQGPEFLTYFQNEAQLEKSRLLSDRFSAERPKGSFSTLEIQRTEQGDSAMYLCASSFQGGLGEKLFFGSGTQLSVL.

V usage is TRBV28 and J usage is TRBJ1-5; possible D gene TRBD1, 5 bases. CDR3 size: 14 residues. From germline, CDR1 is MDHEN and CDR2 SYDVKM. The V end lost 8 bases, the J end lost 4 bases, and 15 bases lay between the germline ends. For the CDR3, the DNA is TGTGCCAGCCGGGGGGGAACGCTTAATCAGCCCCAGCATTTT. Translating gives CASRGGTLNQPQHF.

The chain is built from TRBV6-5 and TRBJ2-7; 8 bases fit TRBD1. Germline assignment: CDR1 MNHEY and CDR2 SVGAGI. The V segment lost 3 bases and the J segment 2 bases; nucleotides outside the gene matches: 6. This CDR3 is built from 15 residues. CDR3 sequence: CASSYGQGATYEQYF. CDR3 bases: TGTGCCAGCAGTTATGGGCAGGGGGCCACCTACGAGCAGTACTTC.

The V gene is TRBV9, the J gene TRBJ2-5; TRBD2 agrees at 7 bases. Per germline, CDR1 SGDLS and CDR2 YYNGEE. The CDR3 is 15 residues long. The V segment lost 0 bases and the J segment 1 base; nucleotides outside the gene matches: 3. The CDR3 DNA follows: TGTGCCAGCAGCGTAGACCTAGCGGTCCAAGAGACCCAGTACTTC. Residues: CASSVDLAVQETQYF.

The rearrangement links TRBV30 to TRBJ1-5, with unresolved D. The CDR3 runs 13 residues. Germline CDR1 is GTSNPN and CDR2 is SVGIG (reference sequence). Deletions cut 1 base from V and 0 bases from J, with 4 bases between. The CDR3: CAWSDYSNQPQHF. Here the CDR3 DNA reads TGTGCCTGGAGTGACTATAGCAATCAGCCCCAGCATTTT. Based on the CDR3 plus reference TRBV30 and TRBJ1-5, the full variable domain is SQTIHQWPATLVQPVGSPLSLECTVEGTSNPNLYWYRQAAGRGLQLLFYSVGIGQISSEVPQNLSASRPQDRQFILSSKKLLLSDSGFYLCAWSDYSNQPQHFGDGTRLSIL.

V gene TRBV2 combines with J gene TRBJ2-1; D gene unclear. The germline gives CDR1 SNHLY, CDR2 FYNNEI. The CDR3 is 13 residues long. Trimming removed 5 bases at V and 4 bases at J, with 9 bases between. The CDR3 reads CASSSIGYNEQFF. In nucleotides, the CDR3 is TGTGCCAGCAGTTCGATCGGGTACAATGAGCAGTTCTTC. The variable domain in full, completed from reference TRBV2 and TRBJ2-1, reads EPEVTQTPSHQVTQMGQEVILRCVPISNHLYFYWYRQILGQKVEFLVSFYNNEISEKSEIFDDQFSVERPDGSNFTLKIRSTKLEDSAMYFCASSSIGYNEQFFGPGTRLTVL.

V is TRBV25-1 and J is TRBJ2-7, with TRBD2 as a possible D gene (5 bases). Germline V gives CDR1 MGHDK, CDR2 SYGVNS. Trimming cost V 7 bases and J 3 bases, with 16 bases left between them. The CDR3 totals 14 residues. The CDR3 DNA follows: TGTGCCAGCACCCCCCCGGGCGGAGGCTACGAGCAGTACTTC. Protein: CASTPPGGGYEQYF.

V and J are TRBV19 and TRBJ2-3; possibly TRBD2 for D (6 bases). Trimming stripped 3 bases from V and 3 bases from J, with 13 bases between. CDR1 is LNHDA, CDR2 SQIVND, per germline (reference sequence). The CDR3 consists of 15 residues. CDR3 amino acids: CASSIIGSVTDTQYF. The CDR3 coding sequence is TGTGCCAGTAGTATCATCGGGAGTGTAACAGATACGCAGTATTTT.

The rearrangement uses TRBV5-8 and TRBJ1-5, with TRBD1 matching over 7 bases. The V and J ends lost 5 bases and 3 bases, in that order; junction bases with no gene match: 5. Per germline, CDR1 SGHTS and CDR2 YDEGEE. This CDR3 spans 14 amino acids. The CDR3 coding sequence is TGTGCCAGCAGTTCGGGACAGCACAATCAGCCCCAGCATTTT. Translation: CASSSGQHNQPQHF.